Below, 25 T cell receptor beta chains from the same sample are listed, as sequenced in a study of cytomegalovirus exposure and HLA in healthy donors. The PCR employed 60 Vbeta primers together with 13 Jbeta primers. The table came from immunoSEQ multiplex PCR; TCRdb's copy has only in-frame clones and leaves some out. This sample's table has around 34,000 clones. Sequenced material: PBMCs. These receptors were obtained from a woman aged 40 to 50 in good health and CMV-seropositive.

The chain combines TRBV6-1 with TRBJ2-3; 10 positions match TRBD2. CDR3 size: 15 residues. Looked up from germline, CDR1 is MNHNS and CDR2 is SASEGT. The V segment lost 0 bases and the J segment 5 bases; nucleotides outside the gene matches: 2. CDR3 amino acids: CASSEAGTSVDTQYF. In DNA form, the CDR3 reads TGTGCCAGCAGTGAAGCGGGGACTAGCGTAGATACGCAGTATTTT.

This chain uses TRBV5-1 with TRBJ2-5; the match to TRBD2 covers 8 bases. In germline, CDR1 is SGHRS, CDR2 YFSETQ. Unmatched junction bases numbered 9, after V lost 6 bases and J lost 5 bases. The CDR3 runs 14 residues. CDR3: CASKVGAGVETQYF. For the CDR3, the DNA is TGCGCCAGCAAGGTCGGAGCGGGGGTGGAGACCCAGTACTTC.

The V gene is TRBV21-1, the J gene TRBJ2-7; the table's D call, TRBD2, was not checked against the DNA. TRBV21-1 is a pseudogene segment. The CDR3 runs 13 residues. The CDR3 coding sequence is TGTGCCAGCAGAAAATTCGGTCGCAACGAGCAGTACTTC. Translating it yields CASRKFGRNEQYF.

The chain links TRBV19 to TRBJ2-3, with 9 bases aligning to TRBD2. Germline assignment: CDR1 LNHDA and CDR2 SQIVND (reference sequence). The V segment lost 4 bases and the J segment 5 bases; nucleotides outside the gene matches: 7. The CDR3 is 15 amino acids. As DNA, the CDR3 is TGTGCCAGTAGTACCTTAGGGACTAGCTTAGATACGCAGTATTTT. It specifies CASSTLGTSLDTQYF.

CDR3 loop: CASSWADNTDTQYF. The CDR3 region has the DNA TGTGCCAGCAGCTGGGCCGACAACACAGATACGCAGTATTTT. The rearrangement uses TRBV7-9 and TRBJ2-3; no firm D call. The CDR3 totals 14 residues. The germline V gene encodes CDR1 SEHNR and CDR2 FQNEAQ (reference sequence). Deletions cut 4 bases from V and 2 bases from J, with 10 bases between.

The V gene is TRBV7-2, the J gene TRBJ1-4; 8 bases align to TRBD1. Unmatched junction bases numbered 8, after V lost 1 base and J lost 4 bases. The CDR3 length is 17 residues. Germline assignment: CDR1 SGHTA and CDR2 FQGNSA. This CDR3 is CASSLDFPGQGNEKLFF. The CDR3 DNA follows: TGTGCCAGCAGCTTAGACTTCCCTGGACAGGGTAATGAAAAACTGTTTTTT.

The chain employs TRBV5-1 and TRBJ2-3, with a possible D match to TRBD1 (5 bases). The germline CDR1 and CDR2 sequences are SGHRS and YFSETQ. V was cut by 0 bases and J by 5 bases, with 10 bases left in between. The CDR3 consists of 14 residues. In DNA, the CDR3 is TGCGCCAGCAGCTTGGTCAGGGTTGAAGATACGCAGTATTTT. Translation gives CASSLVRVEDTQYF.

The rearrangement links TRBV28 to TRBJ1-2; D might be TRBD1 (6 bases). V was trimmed by 4 bases and J by 8 bases, leaving 11 bases between them. CDR3 length: 12 amino acids. CDR1 is MDHEN, CDR2 SYDVKM, per germline. CDR3 nucleotide sequence: TGTGCCAGCAGTTCGAACAGGGACGGCTACACCTTC. This sequence encodes CASSSNRDGYTF.

A remark on this clone: Mismatch with germline at one junction end may stem from a read error. The same CDR3 arises from other DNA sequences in this sample as well. V usage is TRBV5-8 and J usage is TRBJ1-6, with a tentative D call TRBD1 (6 bases). This CDR3 contains 14 residues. Germline CDR1 is SGHTS and CDR2 is YDEGEE. The CDR3 DNA reads as TGTGCCAGCAGCTCCCTGCAGGGGAAATCACCCCTCCACTTC. It yields the protein CASSSLQGKSPLHF. Combining the CDR3 with reference TRBV5-8 and TRBJ1-6 gives the whole variable domain EAGVTQSPTHLIKTRGQQATLRCSPISGHTSVYWYQQALGLGLQFLLWYDEGEERNRGNFPPRFSGRQFPNYSSELNVNALELEDSALYLCASSSLQGKSPLHFGNGTRLTVT.

The chain is built from TRBV7-2 and TRBJ2-1; D gene ambiguous. V lost 4 bases to trimming and J lost 6 bases, with 13 bases between them. Looked up from germline, CDR1 is SGHTA and CDR2 is FQGNSA. The CDR3 consists of 14 residues. The CDR3 is CASSYSIGPNEQFF. DNA of the CDR3: TGTGCCAGCAGCTACTCGATTGGGCCCAATGAGCAGTTCTTC.

The rearrangement uses TRBV7-9 and TRBJ2-7, with D perhaps matching TRBD1 (5 bases). V gave up 4 bases and J gave up 5 bases, with 15 bases separating them. Germline CDR1 and CDR2: SEHNR and FQNEAQ (reference sequence). This CDR3 has 14 residues. The CDR3: CASSSVAGKNEQYF. The CDR3 DNA reads as TGTGCCAGCAGCTCTGTCGCAGGGAAAAACGAGCAGTACTTC. The variable domain in full, with the rest retrieved from reference TRBV7-9 and TRBJ2-7, is DTGVSQNPRHKITKRGQNVTFRCDPISEHNRLYWYRQTLGQGPEFLTYFQNEAQLEKSRLLSDRFSAERPKGSFSTLEIQRTEQGDSAMYLCASSSVAGKNEQYFGPGTRLTVT.

CDR3 amino acids: CASSRGRETQYF. For the CDR3, the DNA is TGTGCCAGCAGCAGGGGTAGGGAGACCCAGTACTTC. The chain joins TRBV28 to TRBJ2-5; a weak D match, TRBD1 (6 bases). V was cut by 6 bases and J by 5 bases, with 10 bases left in between. The CDR3 spans 12 residues. Germline V gene lookup returns CDR1 MDHEN and CDR2 SYDVKM.

The chain recombines TRBV7-2 with TRBJ2-5, with D possibly matching TRBD2 (5 bases). Germline CDR1 reads SGHTA; CDR2 reads FQGNSA. V gave up 4 bases and J gave up 1 base, with 10 bases separating them. The CDR3 is 14 amino acids. CDR3 sequence: CASSYQRFQETQYF. CDR3 DNA sequence: TGTGCCAGCAGCTACCAGCGGTTCCAAGAGACCCAGTACTTC.

V usage is TRBV5-6 and J usage is TRBJ2-5; TRBD2 aligns across 13 bases. With 1 base clipped from V and 4 bases from J, the junction kept 7 bases outside the gene matches. The CDR3 contains 17 residues. Germline V lookup: CDR1 SGHDT, CDR2 YYEEEE. The CDR3 is CASSLRQGLAGRETQYF. CDR3 sequence (DNA): TGTGCCAGCAGCTTGAGGCAGGGACTAGCGGGGAGAGAGACCCAGTACTTC.

The V call is TRBV4-2, the J call TRBJ2-2; D unclear. There are 14 residues in the CDR3. Trimming removed 1 base from V and 3 bases from J, with 6 bases in between. The germline gives CDR1 LGHNA, CDR2 YNFKEQ. For the CDR3, the DNA is TGTGCCAGCAGCCAAGTTGAGGACACCGGGGAGCTGTTTTTT. Protein: CASSQVEDTGELFF.

This chain connects TRBV7-9 to TRBJ2-1; D perhaps matches TRBD1 (6 bases). The CDR3 length is 14 residues. The germline V gene encodes CDR1 SEHNR and CDR2 FQNEAQ (reference sequence). Between the trimmed V and J ends, which lost 2 bases and 2 bases, there was a span of 7 bases. The CDR3 bases are TGTGCCAGCAGCTTATCAGGGGCCTACAATGAGCAGTTCTTC. Amino acid sequence: CASSLSGAYNEQFF.

The chain combines TRBV20-1 with TRBJ2-7, with a possible D match to TRBD1 (5 bases). Germline V gene lookup returns CDR1 DFQATT and CDR2 SNEGSKA (reference sequence). This CDR3 has 11 residues. The V end lost 4 bases, the J end lost 6 bases, and 10 bases lay between the germline ends. CDR3 bases: TGCAGTGCTACTCAGGGTGGCGAGCAGTACTTC. This codes for CSATQGGEQYF.

V usage is TRBV19 and J usage is TRBJ1-4, with a weak D call TRBD1 (6 bases). V was cut by 4 bases and J by 5 bases, with 11 bases left in between. In germline, CDR1 is LNHDA, CDR2 SQIVND (reference sequence). The CDR3 spans 14 residues. The CDR3 region has the DNA TGTGCCAGTAGTACCGGGACATTGAATGAAAAACTGTTTTTT. Its protein is CASSTGTLNEKLFF.

The V gene is TRBV7-9, the J gene TRBJ1-1, with D perhaps matching TRBD1 (6 bases). The V and J ends lost 3 bases and 1 base respectively, with 12 bases between them. The CDR3 has 15 amino acids. The germline V gene has CDR1 SEHNR and CDR2 FQNEAQ (reference sequence). The chain's CDR3 is CASSLQGTPNTEAFF. The CDR3 region has the DNA TGTGCCAGCAGCTTGCAGGGGACCCCGAACACTGAAGCTTTCTTT.

J is TRBJ1-1 and V is TRBV28; D might be TRBD1 (6 bases). The CDR3 runs 14 residues. Deletions cut 7 bases from V and 6 bases from J, with 18 bases between. The germline V gene has CDR1 MDHEN and CDR2 SYDVKM. The CDR3 DNA reads TGTGCCAGCACGTTGCGGTTGGGGGCGTCTGAAGCTTTCTTT. Amino acid sequence: CASTLRLGASEAFF.

The gene calls are TRBV5-6 and TRBJ2-1; 7 nucleotides align to TRBD2. With V trimmed by 0 bases and J by 3 bases, 3 bases remained unmatched. Germline CDR1 and CDR2: SGHDT and YYEEEE. The CDR3 runs to 15 residues. The CDR3 here is CASSLVGGDYNEQFF. CDR3 in DNA: TGTGCCAGCAGCTTGGTTGGGGGGGACTACAATGAGCAGTTCTTC.

V is TRBV5-1 and J is TRBJ2-5; TRBD2 agrees at 11 bases. V dropped 1 base and J dropped 3; count of bases not matched to a gene: 5. CDR3 length equals 16 residues. Germline V lookup: CDR1 SGHRS, CDR2 YFSETQ. The CDR3 DNA reads TGCGCCAGCAGCTTGCTCACTAGCGGGAGTAAAGAGACCCAGTACTTC. Protein: CASSLLTSGSKETQYF.

This sequence joins TRBV5-6 and TRBJ1-4, with a tentative D call TRBD1 (5 bases). The length of the CDR3 is 12 residues. Trimming cost V 4 bases and J 11 bases, with 12 bases left between them. CDR1 is SGHDT and CDR2 is YYEEEE in the germline V gene. The CDR3 sequence is CASSRGGSKLFF. The CDR3 nucleotides read TGTGCCAGCAGCCGTGGGGGGAGTAAACTGTTTTTT.

The chain has TRBV4-3 and TRBJ2-7; 9 bases align to TRBD2. Germline CDR1 is LGHNA and CDR2 is YSLEER. The CDR3 length is 17 residues. The V and J ends lost 0 bases and 3 bases, in that order; junction bases with no gene match: 9. CDR3 DNA: TGCGCCAGCAGCCAAGATCTGGCGTCTAGCGGGAACTACGAGCAGTACTTC. This codes for CASSQDLASSGNYEQYF.

The genes are TRBV7-9 and TRBJ2-7; TRBD2 matches at 9 bases. The CDR3 is 15 amino acids. Trimming removed 2 bases from V and 2 bases from J; junction bases left unmatched: 4. Germline V gives CDR1 SEHNR, CDR2 FQNEAQ (reference sequence). The CDR3 nucleotides are TGTGCCAGCAGCTTATTAGGCGGGAGGGCCTACGAGCAGTACTTC. Residues: CASSLLGGRAYEQYF.